The clone carrying this TCR beta chain was seen a few times. In the source study's methods: Reference gene primers were amplified, and this amplification served to estimate nucleated cell counts. Some clones are missing from TCRdb's copy, which holds only in-frame ones; the method was immunoSEQ multiplex PCR. The V and J calls and clone size come from that table; D and trimming were worked out from the DNA. Here the sample spans about 220,000 clones, around 80% being singletons. Germline assignment: CDR1 SGHRS and CDR2 YFSETQ. V gave up 0 bases and J gave up 0 bases, with 7 bases separating them. The CDR3 is 15 residues long. This sample stems from a study of blood T cell repertoires in COVID-19. Background on the study: Researchers got acute and convalescent COVID-19 samples from the United States, Italy and Spain. T cells, B-cell-depleted T cells, or PBMCs provided the cDNA or gDNA that served as material.

The sequence came from a man in his thirties or forties with active or convalescent COVID-19. The rearrangement links TRBV5-1 to TRBJ1-3, with D unclear. Sequenced input: peripheral blood. The CDR3 spells CASSLGGYSGNTIYF. The DNA of the CDR3 is TGCGCCAGCAGCTTGGGCGGCTACTCTGGAAACACCATATATTTT.